This T cell receptor beta chain was captured in a study of PD-1 blockade in classical Hodgkin lymphoma. After autologous stem cell transplantation all patients relapsed, and prior brentuximab vedotin exposure differed between cohorts. The repertoire was sequenced with immunoSEQ multiplex PCR; TCRdb's copy has only in-frame clones and lacks some. Of 90,000 to 120,000 clones in the sample, roughly 87% were seen once. The CDR3 length is 17 residues. The V gene's germline CDR1 is KGHSH and CDR2 LQKENI. After removal of 0 bases from V and 0 bases from J, the junction contained 4 bases not matched to a gene.

Here the sequenced sample was peripheral blood mononuclear cells (PBMCs), taken before the second cycle of nivolumab. This clonotype originated in a human donor with classical Hodgkin lymphoma. The V and J genes are TRBV18 and TRBJ1-4, with TRBD1 identical over 7 bases. CDR3 nucleotides: TGTGCCAGCTCACCACCGGCCCAGGGGGCAACTAATGAAAAACTGTTTTTT. It specifies CASSPPAQGATNEKLFF.